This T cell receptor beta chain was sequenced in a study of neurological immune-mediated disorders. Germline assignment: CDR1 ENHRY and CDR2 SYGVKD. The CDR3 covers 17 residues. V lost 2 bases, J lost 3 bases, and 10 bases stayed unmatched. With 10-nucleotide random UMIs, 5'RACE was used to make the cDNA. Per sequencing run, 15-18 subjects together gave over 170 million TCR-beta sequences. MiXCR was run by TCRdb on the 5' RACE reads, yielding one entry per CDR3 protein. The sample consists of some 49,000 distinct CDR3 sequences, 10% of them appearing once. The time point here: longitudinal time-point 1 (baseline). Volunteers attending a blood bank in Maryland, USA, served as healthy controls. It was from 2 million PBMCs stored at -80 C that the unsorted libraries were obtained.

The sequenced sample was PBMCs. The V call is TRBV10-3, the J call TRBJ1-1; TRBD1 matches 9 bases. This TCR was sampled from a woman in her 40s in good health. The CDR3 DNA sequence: TGTGCCATCAGTGAGGGGACAGGGTCCACTCACGACACTGAAGCTTTCTTT. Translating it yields CAISEGTGSTHDTEAFF.